Below, 23 T cell receptor beta chains from the same sample are listed, as sequenced in a study of neoadjuvant anti-PD-1 for oral cavity cancer. Sequenced by immunoSEQ multiplex PCR; TCRdb stores in-frame clones only, minus some. The data hold over 9,500 clones, with about three fifths observed a single time. Material: tumor tissue, obtained before nivolumab (anti-PD-1) treatment. These receptors were collected from a person aged 40-85 years with oral cavity squamous cell carcinoma.

The V gene is TRBV6-1, the J gene TRBJ2-1; 9 nucleotides line up with TRBD2. Per germline, CDR1 MNHNS and CDR2 SASEGT. This CDR3 comprises 15 residues. Trimming removed 6 bases from V and 2 bases from J; junction bases left unmatched: 5. The DNA for the CDR3 is TGTGCCAGCAGGGCGCGGGAGGGCCCCTACAATGAGCAGTTCTTC. Encoded protein: CASRAREGPYNEQFF.

This clone is classed as medium-sized (0.01 to 0.1%). The chain has TRBV4-2 and TRBJ1-2; 7 bases align to TRBD1. Trimming took 0 bases from V and 2 from J; bases not matched to a gene: 6. In germline, CDR1 is LGHNA, CDR2 YNFKEQ. This CDR3 has 16 amino acids. CDR3 sequence reads: CASSQENEGANYGYTF. CDR3 sequence (DNA): TGTGCCAGCAGCCAAGAAAACGAGGGGGCGAACTATGGCTACACCTTC.

This clone turned up a few times. The gene calls are TRBV28 and TRBJ1-1; the D gene is possibly TRBD1 (6 bases). Trimming removed 3 bases at V and 4 bases at J, with 15 bases between. CDR3 length: 15 amino acids. Germline V gene lookup returns CDR1 MDHEN and CDR2 SYDVKM. CDR3: CASSLFRGGGTEAFF. Here the CDR3 DNA reads TGTGCCAGCAGTTTGTTCAGGGGAGGAGGCACTGAAGCTTTCTTT.

The chain is built from TRBV5-1 and TRBJ2-5; D not resolved. This CDR3 has 17 residues. Looked up from germline, CDR1 is SGHRS and CDR2 is YFSETQ. V was trimmed by 2 bases and J by 1 base, leaving 18 bases between them. The CDR3, as DNA: TGCGCCAGCAGCTTACAACCACCCGCCGGGTCCCAAGAGACCCAGTACTTC. Protein: CASSLQPPAGSQETQYF.

V and J are TRBV11-2 and TRBJ2-5, with D tentatively TRBD1 (6 bases). The CDR3 length is 12 residues. V was pared by 5 bases and J by 4 bases, with 8 bases between. Germline V gene data show CDR1 as SGHAT and CDR2 as FQNNGV. The CDR3 reads CASSQQGETQYF. The CDR3 DNA is TGTGCCAGCAGCCAACAGGGAGAGACCCAGTACTTC.

The chain joins TRBV10-2 to TRBJ2-6, with TRBD2 matching 8 bases. Germline CDR1 and CDR2: WSHSY and SAAADI. This CDR3 is 16 amino acids long. CDR3 DNA: TGCGCTTTGAGGCGGGAGGTAAGCTCTGGGGCCAACGTCCTGACTTTC. Amino acids: CALRREVSSGANVLTF.

The chain is built from TRBV30 and TRBJ1-4, with D hard to call. The CDR3 loop spans 16 amino acids. Germline V gene sequence: CDR1 GTSNPN, CDR2 SVGIG (reference sequence). Between the trimmed V and J ends, which lost 3 bases and 5 bases, there was a span of 19 bases. The CDR3 loop is CAWRDGNRGTNEKLFF. Written as DNA, the CDR3 is TGTGCCTGGAGGGACGGGAACCGCGGAACAAATGAAAAACTGTTTTTT.

This clone is medium-sized in the sample. V gene TRBV27 combines with J gene TRBJ1-4; 10 nucleotides agree with TRBD1. The CDR3 runs to 14 residues. Losses at the gene ends were 6 bases for V and 7 bases for J; bases not matched to a gene: 5. Germline CDR1 reads MNHEY; CDR2 reads SMNVEV (reference sequence). The CDR3 is CASRAGTGVEKLFF. DNA for the CDR3: TGTGCCAGCAGGGCCGGGACAGGGGTTGAAAAACTGTTTTTT.

This clone came up a few times. V gene TRBV7-9 combines with J gene TRBJ2-5, with 7 bases identical to TRBD2. V trimming: 3 bases; J trimming: 5 bases; junction bases outside the gene matches: 12. The CDR3 runs to 16 residues. Germline CDR1 SEHNR, CDR2 FQNEAQ (reference sequence). CDR3 DNA sequence: TGTGCCAGCAGCTTCCTAAAGGGACTACCCTCTGAGACCCAGTACTTC. Protein: CASSFLKGLPSETQYF.

This chain connects TRBV19 to TRBJ1-5; TRBD1 might be the D (6 bases). Trimming stripped 5 bases from V and 6 bases from J, with 17 bases between. Germline V gene lookup returns CDR1 LNHDA and CDR2 SQIVND (reference sequence). The CDR3 runs 15 residues. CDR3 DNA sequence: TGTGCCAGTAGTTCTCAGGGGCAGGGGAGTCAGCCCCAGCATTTT. Protein sequence: CASSSQGQGSQPQHF.

V and J are TRBV30 and TRBJ2-3; the D is unclear. The CDR3 totals 12 residues. Between the trimmed V and J ends, which lost 3 bases and 6 bases, there was a span of 10 bases. Germline CDR1 and CDR2: GTSNPN and SVGIG (reference sequence). CDR3 sequence reads: CAWSPARDTQYF. The CDR3 nucleotides are TGTGCCTGGAGCCCCGCTCGGGATACGCAGTATTTT.

This chain connects TRBV5-1 to TRBJ2-7; D gene ambiguous. The CDR3 spans 14 residues. Germline CDR1 SGHRS, CDR2 YFSETQ. The ends were cut back, 2 bases at V and 2 bases at J, with 11 bases in the middle. The DNA of the CDR3 is TGCGCCAGCAGCTTCAGCCATGGGGCCTACGAGCAGTACTTC. It is translated as CASSFSHGAYEQYF.

The J gene is TRBJ2-3, the V gene TRBV10-1, with no clear D. The CDR3 totals 15 residues. CDR1 and CDR2 (germline): WNHNN, SYGVQD (reference sequence). V gave up 3 bases and J gave up 0 bases, with 10 bases separating them. This CDR3 is CASSDGVTSTDTQYF. The CDR3 bases are TGCGCCAGCAGTGATGGCGTGACTAGCACAGATACGCAGTATTTT.

The V gene is TRBV7-2, the J gene TRBJ2-2, with D maybe TRBD2 (5 bases). The ends were cut back, 0 bases at V and 5 bases at J, with 7 bases in the middle. Germline V gene sequence: CDR1 SGHTA, CDR2 FQGNSA. The CDR3 runs 14 residues. For the CDR3, the DNA is TGTGCCAGCAGCTTAGCCGGACTTACCGGGGAGCTGTTTTTT. Its protein is CASSLAGLTGELFF.

The rearrangement joins TRBV5-6 to TRBJ1-2; D unresolved. CDR3 length: 15 amino acids. CDR1 and CDR2 (germline): SGHDT, YYEEEE. Deletions cut 4 bases from V and 0 bases from J, with 13 bases between. CDR3 protein: CASSRPPVTNYGYTF. Written as DNA, the CDR3 is TGTGCCAGCAGCCGCCCCCCAGTTACTAACTATGGCTACACCTTC.

V and J are TRBV5-1 and TRBJ1-2, with D tentatively TRBD1 (5 bases). CDR3 length: 14 residues. Between the trimmed V and J ends, which lost 0 bases and 7 bases, there was a span of 13 bases. Germline-derived CDR1 and CDR2 are SGHRS and YFSETQ. CDR3 in amino acids: CASSLEPRGGGYTF. CDR3 nucleotides: TGCGCCAGCAGCTTGGAGCCGCGGGGGGGTGGCTACACCTTC.

The rearrangement joins TRBV11-2 to TRBJ2-5, with D unresolved. The germline gives CDR1 SGHAT, CDR2 FQNNGV. V was trimmed by 1 base and J by 3 bases, leaving 12 bases between them. The CDR3 extends over 15 amino acids. The CDR3 reads CASSLVVAGKETQYF. CDR3 DNA: TGTGCCAGCAGCTTAGTTGTAGCCGGTAAAGAGACCCAGTACTTC. Variable domain in full (rest from reference TRBV11-2 and TRBJ2-5): EAGVAQSPRYKIIEKRQSVAFWCNPISGHATLYWYQQILGQGPKLLIQFQNNGVVDDSQLPKDRFSAERLKGVDSTLKIQPAKLEDSAVYLCASSLVVAGKETQYFGPGTRLLVL.

This chain joins TRBV6-5 and TRBJ2-7; D gene ambiguous. The length of the CDR3 is 12 residues. V lost 9 bases and J 1 base, leaving 10 bases between the germline ends. Germline CDR1 reads MNHEY; CDR2 reads SVGAGI. The CDR3 DNA sequence: TGTGCCAGTCGGACGGTATCCTACGAGCAGTACTTC. Translated, it gives CASRTVSYEQYF.

This clone was found once. V and J are TRBV21-1 and TRBJ2-7; TRBD1, the table's D call, was not compared with the DNA. TRBV21-1 is labeled a pseudogene. The CDR3 covers 16 residues. The DNA of the CDR3 is TGTGCCAGCAGCAAAGAGGGGACAGACTCCGTCTACGAGCAGTACTTC. Translation: CASSKEGTDSVYEQYF.

V and J are TRBV2 and TRBJ2-3, with TRBD1 matching over 7 bases. V shed 9 bases and J 0 bases; nucleotides not matched to a gene: 3. The germline V gene encodes CDR1 SNHLY and CDR2 FYNNEI. CDR3 length: 13 amino acids. DNA of the CDR3: TGTGCCAGAGGGGGCCTTAGCACAGATACGCAGTATTTT. It yields the protein CARGGLSTDTQYF.

This clone turned up a few times. This chain connects TRBV28 to TRBJ1-5; D perhaps matches TRBD1 (6 bases). The CDR3 sequence is 11 residues long. Germline CDR1 reads MDHEN; CDR2 reads SYDVKM. V was cut by 7 bases and J by 11 bases, with 12 bases left in between. CDR3 DNA: TGTGCCAGCAAATCAGGGGTAGCCCAGCATTTT. Amino acids: CASKSGVAQHF.

The chain carries TRBV11-2 and TRBJ2-1; TRBD2 aligns across 7 bases. The CDR3 is 12 amino acids. V trimming: 5 bases; J trimming: 10 bases; junction bases outside the gene matches: 5. Germline lookup yields CDR1 SGHAT and CDR2 FQNNGV. The CDR3 DNA reads as TGTGCCAGCAGCGCCCGAGCGGGAGAGCAGTTCTTC. Protein: CASSARAGEQFF. Complete variable domain (other parts from reference TRBV11-2 and TRBJ2-1): EAGVAQSPRYKIIEKRQSVAFWCNPISGHATLYWYQQILGQGPKLLIQFQNNGVVDDSQLPKDRFSAERLKGVDSTLKIQPAKLEDSAVYLCASSARAGEQFFGPGTRLTVL.

CDR3 coding DNA: TGTGCCAGCAGTCCCTACCGGGTCACAGATACGCAGTATTTT. Translated, it gives CASSPYRVTDTQYF. The rearrangement links TRBV6-5 to TRBJ2-3; D unclear. Germline CDR1 MNHEY, CDR2 SVGAGI. The CDR3 runs to 14 residues. The V and J ends lost 5 bases and 2 bases respectively, with 11 bases between them.